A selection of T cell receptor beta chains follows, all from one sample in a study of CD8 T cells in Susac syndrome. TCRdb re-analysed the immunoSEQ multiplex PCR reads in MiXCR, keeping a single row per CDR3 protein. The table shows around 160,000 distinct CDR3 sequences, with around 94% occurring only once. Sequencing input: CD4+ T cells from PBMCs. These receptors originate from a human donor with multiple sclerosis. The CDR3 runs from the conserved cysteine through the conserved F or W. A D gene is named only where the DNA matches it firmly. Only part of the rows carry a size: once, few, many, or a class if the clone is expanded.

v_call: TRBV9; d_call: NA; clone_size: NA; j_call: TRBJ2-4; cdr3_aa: CASSVPQGGNIQYF; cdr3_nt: TGTGCCAGCAGCGTCCCTCAGGGGGGCAACATTCAGTACTTC
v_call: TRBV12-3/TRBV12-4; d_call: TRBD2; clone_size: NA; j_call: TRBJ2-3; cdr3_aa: CASSFSGSPDTQYF; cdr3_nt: TGTGCCAGCAGTTTTAGCGGGAGCCCAGATACGCAGTATTTT
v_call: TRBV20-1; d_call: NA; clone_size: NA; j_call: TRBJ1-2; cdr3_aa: CSAPTDSYGYTF; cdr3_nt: TGCAGTGCTCCGACCGATTCTTATGGCTACACCTTC
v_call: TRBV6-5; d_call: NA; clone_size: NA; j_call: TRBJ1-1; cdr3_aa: CASSPGHANTEAFF; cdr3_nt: TGTGCCAGCAGCCCGGGACACGCAAACACTGAAGCTTTCTTT
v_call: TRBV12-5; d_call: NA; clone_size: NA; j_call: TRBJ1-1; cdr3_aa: CASGLGGGNTEAFF; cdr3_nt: TGTGCTAGTGGTTTGGGGGGAGGTAACACTGAAGCTTTCTTT
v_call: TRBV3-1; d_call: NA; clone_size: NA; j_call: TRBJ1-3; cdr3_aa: CASSEPSSGNTIYF; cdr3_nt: TGTGCCAGCAGCGAACCTAGCTCTGGAAACACCATATATTTT
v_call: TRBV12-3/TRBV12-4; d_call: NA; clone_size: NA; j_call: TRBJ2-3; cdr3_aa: CASSPGIDTQYF; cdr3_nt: TGTGCCAGCAGCCCGGGTATAGATACGCAGTATTTT
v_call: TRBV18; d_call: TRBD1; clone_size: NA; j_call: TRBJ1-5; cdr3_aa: CASSGTDYSNQPQHF; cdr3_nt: TGTGCCAGCTCCGGGACAGATTATAGCAATCAGCCCCAGCATTTT
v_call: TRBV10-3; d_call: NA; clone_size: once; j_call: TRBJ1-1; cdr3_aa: CAISGGTEAFF; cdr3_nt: TGTGCCATCAGTGGGGGCACTGAAGCTTTCTTT
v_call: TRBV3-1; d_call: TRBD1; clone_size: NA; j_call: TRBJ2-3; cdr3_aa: CASTGQAKDTQYF; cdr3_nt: TGTGCCAGCACGGGACAGGCGAAAGATACGCAGTATTTT
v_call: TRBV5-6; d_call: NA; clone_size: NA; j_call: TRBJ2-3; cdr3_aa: CASSLYGEMGTDTQYF; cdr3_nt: TGTGCCAGCAGCTTGTATGGGGAGATGGGCACAGATACGCAGTATTTT
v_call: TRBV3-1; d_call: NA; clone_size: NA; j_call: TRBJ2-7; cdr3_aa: CASRRGTLEEQYF; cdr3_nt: TGTGCCAGCCGGCGCGGGACCCTCGAAGAGCAGTACTTC
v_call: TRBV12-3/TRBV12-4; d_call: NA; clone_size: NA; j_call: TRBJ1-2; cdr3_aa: CASKPQARGNYGYTF; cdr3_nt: TGTGCCAGCAAACCACAGGCCCGGGGTAACTATGGCTACACCTTC
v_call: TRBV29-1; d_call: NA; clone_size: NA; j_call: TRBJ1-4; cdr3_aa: CSVADGGPEKLFF; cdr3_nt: TGCAGCGTTGCCGACGGGGGGCCAGAAAAACTGTTTTTT
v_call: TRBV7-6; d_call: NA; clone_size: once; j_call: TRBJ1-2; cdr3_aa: CASSSGTSYGYTF; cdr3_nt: TGTGCCAGCAGCTCCGGGACCTCATATGGCTACACCTTC
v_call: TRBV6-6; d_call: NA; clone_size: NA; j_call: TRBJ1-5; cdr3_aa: CASGRANQPQHF; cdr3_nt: TGTGCCAGCGGACGGGCCAATCAGCCCCAGCATTTT
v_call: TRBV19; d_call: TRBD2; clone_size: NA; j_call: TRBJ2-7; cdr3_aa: CASSSLSGGTYEQYF; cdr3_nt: TGTGCCAGTAGTTCATTAAGCGGGGGGACCTACGAGCAGTACTTC
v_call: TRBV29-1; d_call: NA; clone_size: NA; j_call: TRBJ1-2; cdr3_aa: CSVEQDSTNYGYTF; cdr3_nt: TGCAGCGTTGAACAAGACAGCACTAACTATGGCTACACCTTC
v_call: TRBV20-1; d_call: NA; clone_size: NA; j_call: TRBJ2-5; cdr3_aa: CSARVGGESETQYF; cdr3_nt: TGCAGTGCTAGAGTCGGAGGAGAGAGCGAGACCCAGTACTTC
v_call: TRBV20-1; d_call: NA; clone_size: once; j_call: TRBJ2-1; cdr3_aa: CSAREEGLMTLTNNEQFF; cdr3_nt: TGCAGTGCTAGAGAGGAGGGGCTTATGACCCTAACGAACAATGAGCAGTTCTTC
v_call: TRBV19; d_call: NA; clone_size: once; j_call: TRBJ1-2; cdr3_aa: CASSPNGPSYGYTF; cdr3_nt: TGTGCCAGTAGTCCCAATGGCCCAAGCTATGGCTACACCTTC
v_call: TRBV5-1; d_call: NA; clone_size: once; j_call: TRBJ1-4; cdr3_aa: CASSLIPTNEKLFF; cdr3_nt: TGCGCCAGCAGCTTAATCCCAACTAATGAAAAACTGTTTTTT
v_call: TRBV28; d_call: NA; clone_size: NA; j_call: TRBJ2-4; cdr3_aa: CASRTGNRNIQYF; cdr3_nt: TGTGCCAGCCGAACAGGAAACCGAAACATTCAGTACTTC
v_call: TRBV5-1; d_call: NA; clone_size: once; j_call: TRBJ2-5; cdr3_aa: CASSPTPPETQYF; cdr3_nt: TGCGCCAGCAGCCCGACCCCGCCTGAGACCCAGTACTTC
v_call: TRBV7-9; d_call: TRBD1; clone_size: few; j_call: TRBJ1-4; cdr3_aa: CASSPGQGNEKLFF; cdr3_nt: TGTGCCAGCAGCCCGGGACAGGGGAATGAAAAACTGTTTTTT
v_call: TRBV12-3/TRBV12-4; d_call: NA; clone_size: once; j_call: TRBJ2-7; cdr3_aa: CASRGGGDSSYEQYF; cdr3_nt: TGTGCCAGCAGGGGAGGGGGGGACTCTAGCTACGAGCAGTACTTC
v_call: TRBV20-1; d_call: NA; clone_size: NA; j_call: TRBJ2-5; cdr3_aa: CSAREATGSETQYF; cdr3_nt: TGCAGTGCTAGAGAAGCCACAGGGTCAGAGACCCAGTACTTC
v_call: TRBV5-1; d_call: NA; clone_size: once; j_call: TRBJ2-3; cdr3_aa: CASSLGGARSDTQYF; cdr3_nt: TGCGCCAGCAGCTTGGGGGGGGCTCGCTCAGATACGCAGTATTTT
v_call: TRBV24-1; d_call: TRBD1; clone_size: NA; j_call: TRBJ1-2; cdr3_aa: CATKPGDRSDYGYTF; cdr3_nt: TGTGCCACCAAACCGGGGGACAGGAGCGACTATGGCTACACCTTC
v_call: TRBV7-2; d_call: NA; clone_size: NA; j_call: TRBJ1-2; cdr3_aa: CASSSGPQGSYTF; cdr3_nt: TGTGCCAGCAGCTCGGGACCGCAAGGGAGCTACACCTTC
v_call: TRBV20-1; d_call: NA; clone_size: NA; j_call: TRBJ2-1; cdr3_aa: CSARESENTGRQFF; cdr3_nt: TGCAGTGCTAGAGAGAGCGAAAATACGGGTCGGCAGTTCTTC
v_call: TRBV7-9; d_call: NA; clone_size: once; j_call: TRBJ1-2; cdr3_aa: CASSLMNLVDFNYGYTF; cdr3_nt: TGTGCCAGCAGCTTAATGAATTTGGTTGACTTTAACTATGGCTACACCTTC
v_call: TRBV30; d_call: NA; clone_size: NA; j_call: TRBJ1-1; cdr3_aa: CAWSPLYDTEAFF; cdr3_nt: TGTGCCTGGAGCCCCCTCTACGACACCGAAGCTTTCTTT
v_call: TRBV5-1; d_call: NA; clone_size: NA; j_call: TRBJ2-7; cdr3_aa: CASSSSASPDLYEQYF; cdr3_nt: TGCGCCAGCAGCTCTAGCGCAAGCCCAGACCTCTACGAGCAGTACTTC
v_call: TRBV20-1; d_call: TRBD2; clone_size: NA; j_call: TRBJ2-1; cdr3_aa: CSLVSGKMNNEQFF; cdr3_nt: TGCAGTCTAGTTAGCGGGAAGATGAACAATGAGCAGTTCTTC
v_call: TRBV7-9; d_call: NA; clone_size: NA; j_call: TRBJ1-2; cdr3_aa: CASSFGINYGYTF; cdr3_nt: TGTGCCAGCAGCTTCGGGATTAACTATGGCTACACCTTC
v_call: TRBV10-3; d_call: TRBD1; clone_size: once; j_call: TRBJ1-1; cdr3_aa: CAISLQGNSEAFF; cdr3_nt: TGTGCCATCAGCCTACAGGGGAACTCTGAAGCTTTCTTT